This passage covers 22 T cell receptor beta chains from one sample sequenced in a study of blood T cell repertoires in COVID-19. Produced via immunoSEQ multiplex PCR; TCRdb's table is partial and in-frame only. There are about 150,000 clones in the sample; 88% occur only once, and roughly a tenth lies in the top ten. The sequencing sample was made of peripheral blood. Receptors were obtained from a man in his sixties with active or convalescent COVID-19.

The chain recombines TRBV7-8 with TRBJ1-1, with D maybe TRBD1 (5 bases). Germline V gene data show CDR1 as SGHVS and CDR2 as FQNEAQ. V was shortened by 3 bases and J by 0 bases, with 8 bases between the two germline ends. The CDR3 extends over 14 amino acids. CDR3 sequence: CASSLRGVNTEAFF. The CDR3 DNA sequence: TGTGCCAGCAGCTTGCGGGGCGTGAACACTGAAGCTTTCTTT. The whole variable domain, filled in from reference TRBV7-8 and TRBJ1-1, reads GAGVSQSPRYKVAKRGQDVALRCDPISGHVSLFWYQQALGQGPEFLTYFQNEAQLDKSGLPSDRFFAERPEGSVSTLKIQRTQQEDSAVYLCASSLRGVNTEAFFGQGTRLTVV.

The chain carries TRBV18 and TRBJ2-3; 9 bases map to TRBD1. Germline V lookup: CDR1 KGHSH, CDR2 LQKENI. After removal of 3 bases from V and 6 bases from J, the junction contained 7 bases not matched to a gene. The CDR3 spans 15 residues. CDR3 in amino acids: CASSPGQGGADTQYF. In DNA, the CDR3 is TGTGCCAGCTCACCGGGACAGGGAGGTGCTGATACGCAGTATTTT.

The genes are TRBV5-1 and TRBJ2-5; the match to TRBD2 covers 11 bases. Trimming at V came to 4 bases and at J to 5 bases, leaving 4 bases not matched to a gene. Germline V gene data show CDR1 as SGHRS and CDR2 as YFSETQ. This CDR3 is 14 amino acids long. The CDR3 reads CASSAGLAAETQYF. Written as DNA, the CDR3 is TGCGCCAGCAGCGCGGGACTAGCGGCGGAGACCCAGTACTTC. Supplemented by reference TRBV5-1 and TRBJ2-5, the full variable domain reads KAGVTQTPRYLIKTRGQQVTLSCSPISGHRSVSWYQQTPGQGLQFLFEYFSETQRNKGNFPGRFSGRQFSNSRSEMNVSTLELGDSALYLCASSAGLAAETQYFGPGTRLLVL.

The V call is TRBV6-2 or TRBV6-3, the J call TRBJ1-1; TRBD1 might be the D (6 bases). This CDR3 has 15 residues. V was clipped by 2 bases and J by 0 bases, with 10 bases between them. CDR1 and CDR2 (germline): MNHEY, SVGEGT. Here the CDR3 reads CASSYGTRMNTEAFF. In DNA, the CDR3 is TGTGCCAGCAGTTACGGGACAAGGATGAACACTGAAGCTTTCTTT.

The genes are TRBV27 and TRBJ2-7; a weak D match, TRBD2 (6 bases). The germline V gene encodes CDR1 MNHEY and CDR2 SMNVEV (reference sequence). Trimming cost V 2 bases and J 5 bases, with 16 bases left between them. This CDR3 is built from 15 residues. The CDR3 sequence is CASSLTLAGFNEQYF. CDR3 in DNA: TGTGCCAGCAGTTTAACCTTGGCGGGATTCAACGAGCAGTACTTC.

V and J are TRBV4-2 and TRBJ1-2; possible D gene TRBD1, 6 bases. The germline gives CDR1 LGHNA, CDR2 YNFKEQ. V lost 6 bases, J lost 5 bases, and 22 bases lay in between. This CDR3 spans 16 amino acids. In DNA, the CDR3 is TGTGCCAGCAGTCCTCAGTTCCGGGACACCAAATATGGCTACACCTTC. Encoded protein: CASSPQFRDTKYGYTF.

The chain carries TRBV27 and TRBJ2-7, with D perhaps matching TRBD2 (6 bases). CDR1 MNHEY and CDR2 SMNVEV come from the germline V gene (reference sequence). Trimming removed 5 bases from V and 5 bases from J, with 22 bases in between. The CDR3 covers 16 residues. The CDR3 protein is CASSPRGLFPTDEQYF. The CDR3 DNA is TGTGCCAGCAGTCCCCGGGGACTCTTCCCCACAGACGAGCAGTACTTC.

This clone is a singleton in its sample. The rearrangement uses TRBV28 and TRBJ2-1, with 8 bases matching TRBD2. Looked up from germline, CDR1 is MDHEN and CDR2 is SYDVKM. CDR3 length: 16 amino acids. V trimming: 5 bases; J trimming: 0 bases; junction bases outside the gene matches: 6. In DNA, the CDR3 is TGTGCCAGCAGTCCCCGGGGGGGGCCCTCCTACAATGAGCAGTTCTTC. Its protein is CASSPRGGPSYNEQFF.

This clone was detected only once. The rearrangement links TRBV7-6 to TRBJ2-2; TRBD1 aligns across 8 bases. This CDR3 has 13 residues. In germline, CDR1 is SGHVS, CDR2 FNYEAQ. Trimming at V came to 4 bases and at J to 6 bases, leaving 1 base not matched to a gene. This CDR3 reads CASSWTGSGELFF. Here the CDR3 DNA reads TGTGCCAGCAGCTGGACAGGGTCCGGGGAGCTGTTTTTT.

This clone was counted a single time. The rearrangement links TRBV28 to TRBJ1-4; D is possibly TRBD1 (6 bases). CDR3 length equals 16 residues. Germline V lookup: CDR1 MDHEN, CDR2 SYDVKM. V gave up 5 bases and J gave up 3 bases, with 16 bases separating them. CDR3 sequence: CASSKNTGLPNEKLFF. CDR3 coding DNA: TGTGCCAGCAGTAAGAATACAGGGCTCCCTAATGAAAAACTGTTTTTT. The whole variable domain, remainder taken from reference TRBV28 and TRBJ1-4, is DVKVTQSSRYLVKRTGEKVFLECVQDMDHENMFWYRQDPGLGLRLIYFSYDVKMKEKGDIPEGYSVSREKKERFSLILESASTNQTSMYLCASSKNTGLPNEKLFFGSGTQLSVL.

The V gene is TRBV5-1, the J gene TRBJ2-1; 7 positions agree with TRBD2. J lost 0 bases, V lost 0 bases, and 3 bases had no gene match. This CDR3 comprises 16 residues. Germline loops: CDR1 SGHRS, CDR2 YFSETQ. CDR3 residues: CASSLEPSGSYNEQFF. The CDR3, as DNA: TGCGCCAGCAGCTTGGAGCCTAGCGGCTCCTACAATGAGCAGTTCTTC.

The chain has TRBV5-1 and TRBJ2-3; possible D gene TRBD1, 5 bases. V was clipped by 4 bases and J by 0 bases, with 12 bases between them. This CDR3 spans 15 amino acids. Germline loops: CDR1 SGHRS, CDR2 YFSETQ. The CDR3 protein is CASSPEGASTDTQYF. In nucleotides, the CDR3 is TGCGCCAGCAGCCCCGAAGGGGCTAGCACAGATACGCAGTATTTT.

The chain employs TRBV5-1 and TRBJ2-3; no clear D gene. Trimming pared 2 bases from V and 6 bases from J, leaving 13 bases between. The CDR3 sequence is 14 residues long. Per germline, CDR1 SGHRS and CDR2 YFSETQ. The CDR3 region is CASSFDWKVDTQYF. CDR3 coding DNA: TGCGCCAGCAGCTTTGACTGGAAGGTGGATACGCAGTATTTT. Supplemented by reference TRBV5-1 and TRBJ2-3, the full variable domain reads KAGVTQTPRYLIKTRGQQVTLSCSPISGHRSVSWYQQTPGQGLQFLFEYFSETQRNKGNFPGRFSGRQFSNSRSEMNVSTLELGDSALYLCASSFDWKVDTQYFGPGTRLTVL.

This chain uses TRBV5-1 with TRBJ2-7; the D gene is possibly TRBD1 (6 bases). The CDR3 totals 16 residues. V lost 4 bases to trimming and J lost 3 bases, with 20 bases between them. CDR1 and CDR2 from the germline V gene are SGHRS and YFSETQ. The CDR3, as DNA: TGCGCCAGCAGCCCTAGCAGGGGCCGTCCGGACTACGAGCAGTACTTC. Its translation: CASSPSRGRPDYEQYF. Together with reference TRBV5-1 and TRBJ2-7, the CDR3 gives the full variable domain: KAGVTQTPRYLIKTRGQQVTLSCSPISGHRSVSWYQQTPGQGLQFLFEYFSETQRNKGNFPGRFSGRQFSNSRSEMNVSTLELGDSALYLCASSPSRGRPDYEQYFGPGTRLTVT.

The chain is built from TRBV19 and TRBJ2-5; perhaps TRBD1 as D (5 bases). Germline V gives CDR1 LNHDA, CDR2 SQIVND (reference sequence). This CDR3 is 14 amino acids long. Trimming took off 5 bases at V and 5 bases at J, with 15 bases between the two ends. CDR3 in amino acids: CASSVLQGTETQYF. CDR3 DNA sequence: TGTGCCAGTAGTGTCCTTCAGGGAACCGAGACCCAGTACTTC.

The sample holds a few counts of this clone. The V and J genes are TRBV27 and TRBJ2-1, with 8 bases aligning to TRBD2. Germline loops: CDR1 MNHEY, CDR2 SMNVEV (reference sequence). This CDR3 has 17 residues. Trimming took 7 bases from V and 6 from J; bases not matched to a gene: 17. The CDR3: CASMARAGGAQGNEQFF. DNA of the CDR3: TGTGCCAGCATGGCCAGGGCGGGAGGTGCTCAAGGCAATGAGCAGTTCTTC.

The rearrangement links TRBV5-4 to TRBJ1-3; D uncertain. The CDR3 length is 15 residues. In germline, CDR1 is SGHNT, CDR2 YYREEE (reference sequence). The ends were cut back, 5 bases at V and 0 bases at J, with 12 bases in the middle. The CDR3 is CASRPEVNSGNTIYF. The CDR3, as DNA: TGTGCCAGCAGACCCGAGGTCAACTCTGGAAACACCATATATTTT.

J is TRBJ2-5 and V is TRBV7-2; 8 positions match TRBD2. The germline gives CDR1 SGHTA, CDR2 FQGNSA. J lost 2 bases, V lost 3 bases, and 8 bases had no gene match. The CDR3 totals 16 residues. The CDR3, as DNA: TGTGCCAGCAGCTTTACATCGACTAGCGCTCAAGAGACCCAGTACTTC. Translated: CASSFTSTSAQETQYF.

The chain joins TRBV18 to TRBJ2-6; a possible D gene is TRBD1 (5 bases). CDR3 size: 16 residues. V was cut by 3 bases and J by 0 bases, with 9 bases left in between. Germline values: CDR1 KGHSH, CDR2 LQKENI. CDR3 sequence (DNA): TGTGCCAGCTCACCTTCTCAGGGCTCTGGGGCCAACGTCCTGACTTTC. It is translated as CASSPSQGSGANVLTF.

This chain joins TRBV27 and TRBJ1-6, with no clear D. The CDR3 is made up of 12 amino acids. V shed 4 bases and J shed 8 bases, with 6 bases lying between them. CDR1 and CDR2 (germline): MNHEY, SMNVEV (reference sequence). This CDR3 reads CASSSSHSPLHF. The CDR3 DNA is TGTGCCAGCAGTTCCTCCCATTCACCCCTCCACTTT.

This clone was observed a few times. This chain joins TRBV7-9 and TRBJ1-1; perhaps TRBD1 as D (5 bases). This CDR3 is 14 amino acids long. CDR1 and CDR2 (germline): SEHNR, FQNEAQ (reference sequence). Trimming cost V 4 bases and J 4 bases, with 13 bases left between them. Here the CDR3 DNA reads TGTGCCAGCAGCTCCTTAGGGGCTGGCACTGAAGCTTTCTTT. As protein: CASSSLGAGTEAFF.

This chain joins TRBV5-1 and TRBJ2-7; D ambiguous. The V end lost 2 bases, the J end lost 0 bases, and 12 bases lay between the germline ends. CDR1 is SGHRS and CDR2 is YFSETQ in the germline V gene. The CDR3 runs to 15 residues. In nucleotides, the CDR3 is TGCGCCAGCAGCTTTGGGCAAGTCCTCTCCTACGAGCAGTACTTC. Protein: CASSFGQVLSYEQYF.